This is a list of T cell receptor beta chains from one sample in a study of beta chain features in type 1 diabetes. Sequencing used immunoSEQ multiplex PCR; TCRdb keeps in-frame clones, though not all of them. The table includes about 260,000 clones, around 22% detected once. The sample taken for sequencing was naive CD4+ T cells from blood. These receptors all stem from a woman in her twenties or thirties with type 1 diabetes. Each CDR3 is given with its conserved first and last residue. A D gene is named only where the DNA matches it firmly. The size field is filled for only some rows; it gives once, few, many or a size class.

v_gene	d_gene	j_gene	abundance	CDR3aa	CDR3nt
TRBV7-2	-	TRBJ1-1	-	CASSTQPENTEAFF	TGTGCCAGCAGCACACAACCCGAGAACACTGAAGCTTTCTTT
TRBV7-9	TRBD1	TRBJ1-2	-	CASSPGTGFNYGYTF	TGTGCCAGCAGCCCTGGGACAGGGTTTAACTATGGCTACACCTTC
TRBV9	TRBD1	TRBJ2-7	-	CASSAAKPGTGSYEQYF	TGTGCCAGCAGCGCGGCTAAGCCCGGGACAGGATCCTACGAGCAGTACTTC
TRBV25-1	TRBD2	TRBJ2-1	few	CASSDPTSGSNEQFF	TGTGCCAGCAGTGATCCAACTAGCGGGAGCAATGAGCAGTTCTTC
TRBV25-1	TRBD2	TRBJ2-5	-	CASSELAGGRETQYF	TGTGCCAGCAGTGAATTGGCGGGAGGCCGAGAGACCCAGTACTTC
TRBV4-1	TRBD2	TRBJ2-5	few	CASSQASSGSWETQYF	TGCGCCAGCAGCCAAGCGTCTAGCGGGAGTTGGGAGACCCAGTACTTC
TRBV9	-	TRBJ1-2	few	CASSPQDRHYGYTF	TGTGCCAGCAGCCCCCAAGACAGACACTATGGCTACACCTTC
TRBV7-3	TRBD2	TRBJ2-7	few	CASSPGLAGGYEQYF	TGTGCCAGCAGCCCGGGACTAGCGGGAGGCTACGAGCAGTACTTC
TRBV7-9	TRBD1	TRBJ1-2	-	CASSFGQGDGGYTF	TGTGCCAGCAGCTTCGGACAGGGGGACGGTGGCTACACCTTC
TRBV29-1	-	TRBJ2-7	-	CSVQRTGAYEQYF	TGCAGCGTTCAAAGAACAGGAGCCTACGAGCAGTACTTC
TRBV9	TRBD2	TRBJ2-1	few	CASSVGGSGNNEQFF	TGTGCCAGCAGCGTCGGCGGGAGCGGAAACAATGAGCAGTTCTTC
TRBV2	TRBD2	TRBJ2-1	-	CASSAPGLAGVGYNEQFF	TGTGCCAGCAGTGCCCCGGGACTAGCGGGGGTGGGGTACAATGAGCAGTTCTTC
TRBV5-4	-	TRBJ1-1	-	CASHRERTEAFF	TGTGCCAGTCACCGGGAGCGGACTGAAGCTTTCTTT
TRBV2	TRBD2	TRBJ2-7	-	CASSEASGTSGYEQYF	TGTGCCAGCAGTGAAGCGAGTGGGACTAGCGGCTACGAGCAGTACTTC
TRBV6-1	TRBD2	TRBJ2-5	-	CASSTSGSETQYF	TGTGCCAGCAGTACTAGCGGGAGTGAGACCCAGTACTTC
TRBV18	-	TRBJ1-1	few	CASSPLEGTEAFF	TGTGCCAGCTCACCCCTTGAGGGCACTGAAGCTTTCTTT
TRBV30	TRBD1	TRBJ1-2	-	CAWIQQGGGYGYTF	TGTGCCTGGATCCAACAAGGGGGCGGCTATGGCTACACCTTC
TRBV7-8	-	TRBJ1-4	-	CASSLGQGDEKLFF	TGTGCCAGCAGCTTAGGGCAGGGTGACGAAAAACTGTTTTTT
TRBV18	TRBD2	TRBJ2-1	few	CASSPHGLAGPHNEQFF	TGTGCCAGCTCACCCCACGGACTAGCGGGACCCCACAATGAGCAGTTCTTC
TRBV29-1	TRBD2	TRBJ2-2	few	CSVESGSTGELFF	TGCAGCGTTGAGAGCGGGAGCACCGGGGAGCTGTTTTTT
TRBV11-2	-	TRBJ2-1	-	CASNFEAGNNEQFF	TGTGCCAGCAACTTCGAGGCGGGGAACAATGAGCAGTTCTTC
TRBV6-5	TRBD1	TRBJ1-2	few	CASSYDRDNYGYTF	TGTGCCAGCAGTTACGACAGGGACAACTATGGCTACACCTTC
TRBV27	-	TRBJ2-1	-	CASRGPRGASYNEQFF	TGTGCCAGCAGGGGACCGCGGGGAGCGAGCTACAATGAGCAGTTCTTC
TRBV19	TRBD1	TRBJ2-5	few	CASRTGTDGETQYF	TGTGCCAGTAGAACCGGGACAGATGGGGAGACCCAGTACTTC
TRBV28	TRBD2	TRBJ2-7	few	CAFGTSGYEQYF	TGTGCCTTTGGGACTAGCGGATACGAGCAGTACTTC
TRBV29-1	TRBD1	TRBJ2-1	-	CSVVGDRVYNEQFF	TGCAGCGTTGTGGGGGACAGAGTCTACAATGAGCAGTTCTTC
TRBV4-2	-	TRBJ1-5	few	CASSQAGNQPQHF	TGTGCCAGCAGCCAAGCTGGCAATCAGCCCCAGCATTTT
TRBV5-4	-	TRBJ2-1	-	CASSGGPYANEQFF	TGTGCCAGCAGCGGAGGGCCGTATGCCAATGAGCAGTTCTTC
TRBV10-3	-	TRBJ2-5	few	CAINGEGKTQYF	TGTGCCATCAACGGGGAAGGAAAGACCCAGTACTTC
TRBV30	-	TRBJ2-1	few	CAATGDREQFF	TGTGCCGCAACGGGAGATCGTGAGCAGTTCTTC
TRBV30	TRBD1	TRBJ2-7	few	CAWSALGQGESYEQYF	TGTGCCTGGAGTGCACTGGGACAGGGGGAATCTTACGAGCAGTACTTC
TRBV27	-	TRBJ1-1	-	CASSYSGVTEAFF	TGTGCCAGCAGTTATTCCGGGGTCACTGAAGCTTTCTTT
TRBV7-9	TRBD1	TRBJ2-7	-	CASSPGQGAYEQYF	TGTGCCAGCAGCCCCGGACAGGGGGCGTACGAGCAGTACTTC
TRBV5-4	TRBD2	TRBJ2-1	-	CASSSAGRLGEQFF	TGTGCCAGCAGCTCAGCGGGACGCTTGGGTGAGCAGTTCTTC
TRBV9	-	TRBJ2-2	-	CASSLFPGTGELFF	TGTGCCAGCAGCCTATTTCCGGGGACCGGGGAGCTGTTTTTT
TRBV2	-	TRBJ2-7	-	CASSGPYEQYF	TGTGCCAGCAGTGGGCCTTACGAGCAGTACTTC
TRBV27	-	TRBJ1-2	few	CASRRQNYGYTF	TGTGCCAGCAGACGACAGAACTATGGCTACACCTTC
TRBV6-6	TRBD2	TRBJ2-7	few	CASSYSGGRDEQYF	TGTGCCAGCAGTTACTCAGGCGGGAGAGACGAGCAGTACTTC
TRBV19	-	TRBJ1-5	-	CASSRGSSNQPQHF	TGTGCCAGTAGTCGAGGGAGTAGCAATCAGCCCCAGCATTTT
TRBV28	-	TRBJ2-5	few	CASSPPPGNQETQYF	TGTGCCAGCAGTCCTCCCCCAGGGAATCAAGAGACCCAGTACTTC
TRBV30	TRBD2	TRBJ2-7	-	CAWSGPAGAYEQYF	TGTGCCTGGAGCGGACCGGCGGGGGCCTACGAGCAGTACTTC
TRBV15	TRBD2	TRBJ2-1	-	CATMASGSYEQFF	TGTGCCACCATGGCTAGCGGGAGTTATGAGCAGTTCTTC
TRBV7-6	TRBD2	TRBJ2-1	once	CASSLRLAANEQFF	TGTGCCAGCAGCTTAAGGCTAGCGGCTAATGAGCAGTTCTTC
TRBV18	-	TRBJ2-2	-	CASSPRRRQNTGELFF	TGTGCCAGCTCACCACGGAGGCGACAGAACACCGGGGAGCTGTTTTTT
TRBV7-7	TRBD2	TRBJ2-3	few	CASSLAGGADTQYF	TGTGCTAGCAGCTTAGCGGGAGGGGCAGATACGCAGTATTTT
TRBV7-9	-	TRBJ1-1	few	CASSFRSAGGTEAFF	TGTGCCAGCAGCTTCAGGTCCGCCGGGGGGACTGAAGCTTTCTTT
TRBV4-2	-	TRBJ2-5	-	CASSQDLGGGVETQYF	TGTGCCAGCAGCCAAGACTTGGGCGGGGGCGTGGAGACCCAGTACTTC
TRBV7-2	TRBD2	TRBJ2-7	-	CASSLAGLASYEQYF	TGTGCCAGCAGCTTAGCGGGACTAGCGAGCTACGAGCAGTACTTC
TRBV7-2	-	TRBJ1-5	-	CASSNRNQPQHF	TGTGCCAGCAGTAATCGCAATCAGCCCCAGCATTTT
TRBV5-1	TRBD1	TRBJ1-1	-	CASSLVGQGNTEAFF	TGCGCCAGCAGCTTGGTTGGACAGGGGAACACTGAAGCTTTCTTT
TRBV19	-	TRBJ2-5	-	CASSTSARRYF	TGTGCCAGTAGTACCAGCGCGAGGCGGTACTTC
TRBV5-4	-	TRBJ1-2	-	CASGPGRYGYTF	TGTGCCAGCGGCCCAGGGCGGTATGGCTACACCTTC
TRBV25-1	TRBD1	TRBJ1-2	-	CASSEPGQGRGYTF	TGTGCCAGCAGTGAGCCGGGACAGGGTCGTGGCTACACCTTC
TRBV7-2	TRBD2	TRBJ2-1	-	CASSLLAGGDNEQFF	TGTGCCAGCAGCTTACTAGCGGGAGGAGACAATGAGCAGTTCTTC
TRBV29-1	TRBD2	TRBJ2-5	few	CSVEDLGGRQETQYF	TGCAGCGTTGAAGATCTGGGGGGGAGACAAGAGACCCAGTACTTC
TRBV7-6	TRBD2	TRBJ2-7	-	CASSPPGLAGAYEQYF	TGTGCCAGCAGCCCGCCGGGACTAGCGGGGGCCTACGAGCAGTACTTC
TRBV23-1	-	TRBJ2-6	few	CARHHTSGANVLTF	TGCGCCAGACACCACACCTCTGGGGCCAACGTCCTGACTTTC